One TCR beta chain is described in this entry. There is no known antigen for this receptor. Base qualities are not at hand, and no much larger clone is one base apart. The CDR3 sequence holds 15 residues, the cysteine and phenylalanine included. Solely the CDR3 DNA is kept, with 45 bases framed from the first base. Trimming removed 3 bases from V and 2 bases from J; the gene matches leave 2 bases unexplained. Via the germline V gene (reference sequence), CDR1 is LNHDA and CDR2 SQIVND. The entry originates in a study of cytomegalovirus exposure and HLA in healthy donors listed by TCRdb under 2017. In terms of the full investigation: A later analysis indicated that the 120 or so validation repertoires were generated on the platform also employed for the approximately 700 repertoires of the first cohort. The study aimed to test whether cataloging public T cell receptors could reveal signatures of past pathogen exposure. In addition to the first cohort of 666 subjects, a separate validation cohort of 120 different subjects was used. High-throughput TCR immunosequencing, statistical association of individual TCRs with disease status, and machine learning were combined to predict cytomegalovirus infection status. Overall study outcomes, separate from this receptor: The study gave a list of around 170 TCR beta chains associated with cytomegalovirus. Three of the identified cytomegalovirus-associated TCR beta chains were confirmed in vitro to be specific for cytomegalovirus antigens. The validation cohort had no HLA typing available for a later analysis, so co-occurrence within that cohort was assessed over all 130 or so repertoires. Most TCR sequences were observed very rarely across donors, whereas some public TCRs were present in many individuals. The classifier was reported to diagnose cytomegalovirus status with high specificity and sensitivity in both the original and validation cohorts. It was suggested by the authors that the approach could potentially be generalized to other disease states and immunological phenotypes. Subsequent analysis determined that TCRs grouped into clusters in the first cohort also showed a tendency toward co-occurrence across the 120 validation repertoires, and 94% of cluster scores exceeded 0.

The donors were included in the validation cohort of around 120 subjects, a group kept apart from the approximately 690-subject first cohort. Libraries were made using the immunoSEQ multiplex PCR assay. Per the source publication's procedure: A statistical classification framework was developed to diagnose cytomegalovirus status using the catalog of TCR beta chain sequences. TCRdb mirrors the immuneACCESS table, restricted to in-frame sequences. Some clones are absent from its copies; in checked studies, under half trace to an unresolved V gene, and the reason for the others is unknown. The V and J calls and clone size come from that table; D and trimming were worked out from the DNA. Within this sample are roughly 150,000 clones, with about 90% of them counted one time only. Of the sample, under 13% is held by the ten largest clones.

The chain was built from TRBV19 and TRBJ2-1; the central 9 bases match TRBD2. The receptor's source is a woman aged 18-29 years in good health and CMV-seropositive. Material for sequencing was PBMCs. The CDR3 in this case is CASSMTSGTYNEQFF. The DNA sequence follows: TGTGCCAGTAGTATGACTAGCGGCACCTACAATGAGCAGTTCTTC.